This T cell receptor beta chain was recorded in a study of cytotoxic CD8 clonotypes in ibrutinib-treated CLL. The protocol was immunoSEQ multiplex PCR, while the TCRdb copy is restricted to in-frame clones and leaves out a portion. The sample lists around 130,000 clones, roughly 84% occurring once. CDR1 and CDR2 (germline): MNHEY, SVGAGI. V lost 6 bases, J lost 8 bases, and 19 bases lay in between. This CDR3 comprises 14 residues. This clonotype originated in a human donor with chronic lymphocytic leukemia. This rearrangement joins TRBV6-5 to TRBJ1-2; weak D call: TRBD1 (5 bases). This sample comprised PBMCs, obtained after 24 months of ibrutinib treatment. The CDR3 DNA follows: TGTGCCAGCAGCCCAAATATGGGGACCAGAGGCTACACCTTC. Translating gives CASSPNMGTRGYTF.